This T cell receptor delta chain comes out of a study of gamma-delta T cells after stem cell transplantation. By share of the sample, this clone is medium-sized. TCRdb reanalysed the RT-PCR reads with CATT. The top ten clones hold roughly 53% of a sample with more than 1,200 delta-chain clones, over 2% of them seen once. The germline V gene encodes CDR1 GEAIGNYY and CDR2 EKD. The CDR3 loop spans 14 amino acids. The J segment lost 3 bases and the V segment lost 1 base, leaving 4 bases of the junction unmatched. The rearrangement joins TRDV2 to TRDJ1; the match to TRDD3 covers 7 bases. The receptor's source is a human donor. It is not recorded whose cells these are; they may come from a transplant donor. Material: gamma-delta T cells. Written as DNA, the CDR3 is TGTGCCTGTGACACAATCTGGGGGCCCGATAAACTCATCTTT. Protein product: CACDTIWGPDKLIF.